Listed below are T cell receptor beta chains from one sample, sequenced in a study of Graves' ophthalmopathy and Graves' hyperthyroidism. TCRdb itself ran the multiplex PCR reads through MiXCR, one entry per CDR3 protein. The sample records just over 400,000 distinct CDR3 sequences, around a fifth being singletons. Specimen: peripheral blood. The receptors originated from a woman aged 18 to 35 with stable Graves' hyperthyroidism. The CDR3 runs from the conserved cysteine through the conserved F or W. A D gene is named only where the DNA matches it firmly. Clone size is stated in some rows and not others, as once, few, many or a class when expanded.

TRBJ1-2 many TRBV20-1 . TGCAGTGCTCCCTTGGAAACATCATATGGCTACACCTTC CSAPLETSYGYTF
TRBJ2-7 . TRBV3-1 . TGTGCCAGCAGCCTAGCAGGGCTCTCCTCCACTCACCCCTACGAGCAGTACTTC CASSLAGLSSTHPYEQYF
TRBJ1-2 many TRBV6-1 TRBD1 TGTGCCAGCAGTGAAGCGGGACAGGGATCCTATGGCTACACCTTC CASSEAGQGSYGYTF
TRBJ1-6 many TRBV4-3 . TGCGCCAGCAGCCAGCGTGTTCTCGGAAATTCACCCCTCCACTTT CASSQRVLGNSPLHF
TRBJ2-7 many TRBV20-1 TRBD2 TGCAGTGCTATCCTAGCGGGAGGATCCTACGAGCAGTACTTC CSAILAGGSYEQYF
TRBJ2-2 few TRBV30 . TGTGCCTGGAGTGTAATAGGGGAGGACACCGGGGAGCTGTTTTTT CAWSVIGEDTGELFF
TRBJ1-2 many TRBV28 . TGTGCCAGCAGTTTATGGGGAGGGCAGGAGCAGGGCTACACCTTC CASSLWGGQEQGYTF
TRBJ2-7 many TRBV27 TRBD2 TGTGCCAGCAGCCCCCTAGCGGGATACGTCGGCGAGCAGTACTTC CASSPLAGYVGEQYF
TRBJ1-3 few TRBV6-2/TRBV6-3 . TGTGCCAGCAGAAAGCCGGGACCCATTATCTCTGGAAACACCATATATTTT CASRKPGPIISGNTIYF
TRBJ1-1 many TRBV11-2 . TGTGCCAGCAGCTGGAAGGGGGGTCTGAAGAACACTGAAGCTTTCTTT CASSWKGGLKNTEAFF
TRBJ2-7 many TRBV27 . TGTGCCAGCAGTTTTTTGGACGGCAGCTCCTACGAGCAGTACTTC CASSFLDGSSYEQYF
TRBJ1-5 few TRBV4-1 TRBD1 TGCGCCAGCAGCCGGACAGGTCCCGGGGGCAATCAGCCCCAGCATTTT CASSRTGPGGNQPQHF
TRBJ1-2 many TRBV20-1 TRBD1 TGCAGTGCTAGCGCCGGGACAGGGGTTAGTGGCTACACCTTC CSASAGTGVSGYTF
TRBJ1-1 many TRBV6-5 TRBD1 TGTGCCAGCAGCCAACGTGACAGGGTTGAAGCTTTCTTT CASSQRDRVEAFF
TRBJ2-4 many TRBV24-1 TRBD1 TGTGCCACAGGACAGGGTGGAGGCATTAAGTACTTC CATGQGGGIKYF
TRBJ2-7 . TRBV7-9 TRBD1 TGTGCCAGCAGCCTGACAGGGGGCAGCGACGAGCAGTACTTC CASSLTGGSDEQYF
TRBJ2-7 . TRBV27 . TGTGCCAGCAGCCCCTTGGAGGAGAGCAACTACGAGCAGTACTTC CASSPLEESNYEQYF
TRBJ2-7 many TRBV12-3/TRBV12-4 . TGTGCCAGCAGTCGGGACCGCCAAGGGTGGGACTTC CASSRDRQGWDF
TRBJ1-2 many TRBV6-1 TRBD1 TGTGCCAGCAGTGACGGAACAGGGGGGGACTATGGCTACACCTTC CASSDGTGGDYGYTF
TRBJ1-1 . TRBV6-2/TRBV6-3 . TGTGCCAGCAGGTCCGACGGGCGTAACATTGTGGGGATAGGGGCCACTGATGCTTTCTTT CASRSDGRNIVGIGATDAFF
TRBJ2-5 . TRBV9 TRBD2 TGTGCCAGCAGCGTCGGACTAGCGGGAGGCCGGACCCAGTACTTC CASSVGLAGGRTQYF
TRBJ1-1 . TRBV2 . TGTGCCACCCGGAAGAACACTGAAGCTTTCTTT CATRKNTEAFF
TRBJ2-7 . TRBV5-1 TRBD2 TGCGCCAGCAGCTTGGGGCCTAGCGGGAGAGGCGAGCAGTACTTC CASSLGPSGRGEQYF
TRBJ2-6 many TRBV6-5 . TGTGCCAGCAGTTACGGGGTGGGCTCTGGGGCCAACGTCCTGACTTTC CASSYGVGSGANVLTF
TRBJ1-1 . TRBV20-1 . TGCAGTGCCTCCCACGGCACTGAAGCTTTCTTT CSASHGTEAFF
TRBJ2-2 . TRBV15 . TGTGCCACCAGCAGAGCTCCCAGGAGGCGACGAGACGACGGGGAGCTGTTTTTT CATSRAPRRRRDDGELFF
TRBJ1-1 many TRBV20-1 TRBD1 TGCAGTGCTAGAGATGGGACAGGGGGAGACACTGAAGCTTTCTTT CSARDGTGGDTEAFF
TRBJ2-7 few TRBV20-1 TRBD1 TGCAGTGCTAGAGATCTCTGGGCAGGGGGCGATTACGAGCAGTACTTC CSARDLWAGGDYEQYF
TRBJ2-7 . TRBV9 TRBD2 TGTGCCAGCAGCGTAGAGCCGAGCGGGAGATTCTACGAGCAGTACTTC CASSVEPSGRFYEQYF
TRBJ2-7 . TRBV2 . TGTGCCAGCAGTGTCGCATCTTGGACAGCCAGTTACGAGCAGTACTTC CASSVASWTASYEQYF
TRBJ2-7 . TRBV4-1 TRBD2 TGCGCCAGCAGCCAACTTCCGAAGGGACTAGGGAACTACGAGCAGTACTTC CASSQLPKGLGNYEQYF
TRBJ2-5 many TRBV2 . TGTGCCAGCAGTGGGACTACCTTCCAAGAGACCCAGTACTTC CASSGTTFQETQYF
TRBJ1-6 few TRBV30 . TGTGCCTGGAGTGTAGATGGACTTAATTCACCCCTCCACTTT CAWSVDGLNSPLHF
TRBJ2-2 many TRBV10-3 . TGTGCCATCAGTGACCGGGGGTTGAACACCGGGGAGCTGTTTTTT CAISDRGLNTGELFF
TRBJ2-7 many TRBV11-1 . TGTGCCAGCAGCCCTCGGGGGGCTTTTTCTTTTGGGGAGCAGTACTTC CASSPRGAFSFGEQYF